These T cell receptor beta chains were read from a single sample in a study of CD8+ T cells in alopecia areata. The table came from immunoSEQ multiplex PCR; TCRdb's copy has only in-frame clones and leaves some out. Of approximately 210,000 clones detected, more than 60% appear once; the ten largest clones hold around 1.2%. The material sequenced was CD4+ T cells sorted from blood, taken at roughly week 45, from a patient treated with tofacitinib. The receptors shown here come from a human donor with alopecia areata. Each CDR3 is given with its conserved first and last residue. D genes are given only for firm matches. Expanded clones get a size class; other rows say once, few or many, or leave the size out.

abundance: -
j_gene: TRBJ1-2
d_gene: -
v_gene: TRBV29-1
CDR3aa: CSVRGIANYGYTF
CDR3nt: TGCAGCGTTCGGGGCATAGCTAACTATGGCTACACCTTC

abundance: -
j_gene: TRBJ2-3
d_gene: -
v_gene: TRBV9
CDR3aa: CASSEGVSTDTQYF
CDR3nt: TGTGCCAGCAGCGAAGGGGTCTCCACAGATACGCAGTATTTT

abundance: once
j_gene: TRBJ2-3
d_gene: -
v_gene: TRBV11-2
CDR3aa: CASSPEGPSTQYF
CDR3nt: TGTGCCAGCAGCCCCGAAGGGCCCTCTACGCAGTATTTT

abundance: once
j_gene: TRBJ1-1
d_gene: -
v_gene: TRBV27
CDR3aa: CASSLRPLSMNTEAFF
CDR3nt: TGTGCCAGCAGTTTAAGACCTCTGTCAATGAACACTGAAGCTTTCTTT

abundance: -
j_gene: TRBJ2-7
d_gene: TRBD2
v_gene: TRBV29-1
CDR3aa: CSVEAGGDEQYF
CDR3nt: TGCAGCGTTGAAGCTGGGGGGGACGAGCAGTACTTC

abundance: few
j_gene: TRBJ1-1
d_gene: TRBD1
v_gene: TRBV2
CDR3aa: CASNDRGTVGNTEAFF
CDR3nt: TGTGCCAGCAATGACAGGGGCACGGTCGGGAACACTGAAGCTTTCTTT

abundance: -
j_gene: TRBJ2-3
d_gene: -
v_gene: TRBV7-2
CDR3aa: CASSSERAGATDTQYF
CDR3nt: TGTGCCAGCAGCTCCGAACGGGCGGGGGCCACAGATACGCAGTATTTT

abundance: -
j_gene: TRBJ1-2
d_gene: -
v_gene: TRBV7-2
CDR3aa: CASSIQGFYGYTF
CDR3nt: TGTGCCAGCAGCATACAGGGCTTCTATGGCTACACCTTC

abundance: once
j_gene: TRBJ2-7
d_gene: -
v_gene: TRBV7-9
CDR3aa: CASSLARDPTYEQYF
CDR3nt: TGTGCCAGCAGCTTAGCGAGGGACCCTACCTACGAGCAGTACTTC

abundance: few
j_gene: TRBJ1-5
d_gene: TRBD1
v_gene: TRBV23-1
CDR3aa: CASSQSGDRASNQPQHF
CDR3nt: TGCGCCAGCAGTCAATCGGGGGACAGGGCGAGCAATCAGCCCCAGCATTTT

abundance: few
j_gene: TRBJ1-2
d_gene: -
v_gene: TRBV5-6
CDR3aa: CASSSNFGYTF
CDR3nt: TGTGCCAGCAGCTCGAATTTTGGCTACACCTTC

abundance: -
j_gene: TRBJ2-2
d_gene: TRBD1
v_gene: TRBV6-5
CDR3aa: CASSSTGTGYTGELFF
CDR3nt: TGTGCCAGCAGTTCCACCGGGACAGGGTACACCGGGGAGCTGTTTTTT

abundance: -
j_gene: TRBJ2-1
d_gene: TRBD1
v_gene: TRBV9
CDR3aa: CASSVGIDRGQDEQFF
CDR3nt: TGTGCCAGCAGCGTAGGTATAGACAGGGGACAGGATGAGCAGTTCTTC

abundance: -
j_gene: TRBJ1-5
d_gene: -
v_gene: TRBV19
CDR3aa: CASSIRDSNQPQHF
CDR3nt: TGTGCCAGTAGTATCAGGGATAGCAATCAGCCCCAGCATTTT

abundance: -
j_gene: TRBJ2-5
d_gene: TRBD2
v_gene: TRBV7-3
CDR3aa: CASAAGGKETQYF
CDR3nt: TGTGCCAGCGCAGCGGGGGGAAAAGAGACCCAGTACTTC

abundance: -
j_gene: TRBJ2-7
d_gene: -
v_gene: TRBV11-2
CDR3aa: CASSLVFGSSYEQYF
CDR3nt: TGTGCCAGCAGCTTAGTTTTTGGGAGCTCCTACGAGCAGTACTTC

abundance: few
j_gene: TRBJ2-3
d_gene: -
v_gene: TRBV5-1
CDR3aa: CASRSTGGTDTQYF
CDR3nt: TGCGCCAGCAGATCTACCGGAGGCACAGATACGCAGTATTTT

abundance: -
j_gene: TRBJ1-2
d_gene: -
v_gene: TRBV29-1
CDR3aa: CSVVPWAGYGYTF
CDR3nt: TGCAGCGTTGTGCCTTGGGCAGGGTATGGCTACACCTTC

abundance: -
j_gene: TRBJ1-2
d_gene: -
v_gene: TRBV6-5
CDR3aa: CASRNDRTYGYTF
CDR3nt: TGTGCCAGCCGAAATGACAGGACCTATGGCTACACCTTC

abundance: -
j_gene: TRBJ2-3
d_gene: -
v_gene: TRBV5-1
CDR3aa: CASGSATGQSTDTQYF
CDR3nt: TGCGCCAGCGGGTCGGCCACCGGACAGTCGACAGATACGCAGTATTTT

abundance: once
j_gene: TRBJ2-3
d_gene: TRBD2
v_gene: TRBV9
CDR3aa: CASSKYLAAATDTQYF
CDR3nt: TGTGCCAGCAGCAAATATCTAGCGGCCGCCACAGATACGCAGTATTTT

abundance: once
j_gene: TRBJ1-4
d_gene: -
v_gene: TRBV29-1
CDR3aa: CSVRQNEKLFF
CDR3nt: TGCAGCGTTAGGCAGAATGAAAAACTGTTTTTT

abundance: few
j_gene: TRBJ2-7
d_gene: -
v_gene: TRBV13
CDR3aa: CASSSLTGRNEQYF
CDR3nt: TGTGCCAGCAGCTCTCTGACAGGTCGAAACGAGCAGTACTTC

abundance: few
j_gene: TRBJ1-1
d_gene: -
v_gene: TRBV5-1
CDR3aa: CASSLDGGWGSNTEAFF
CDR3nt: TGCGCCAGCAGCTTGGACGGCGGCTGGGGCAGTAACACTGAAGCTTTCTTT

abundance: -
j_gene: TRBJ1-2
d_gene: -
v_gene: TRBV6-5
CDR3aa: CASSNSPEYGYTF
CDR3nt: TGTGCCAGCAGTAACTCACCAGAGTATGGCTACACCTTC

abundance: -
j_gene: TRBJ2-3
d_gene: -
v_gene: TRBV11-2
CDR3aa: CASSFDGGPTDTQYF
CDR3nt: TGTGCCAGCAGCTTCGACGGGGGGCCAACAGATACGCAGTATTTT

abundance: -
j_gene: TRBJ1-1
d_gene: -
v_gene: TRBV18
CDR3aa: CASSPTLNTEAFF
CDR3nt: TGTGCCAGCTCACCGACCTTGAACACTGAAGCTTTCTTT

abundance: -
j_gene: TRBJ2-3
d_gene: -
v_gene: TRBV11-3
CDR3aa: CASSLRGERQYF
CDR3nt: TGTGCCAGCAGCTTACGAGGGGAAAGGCAGTATTTT

abundance: few
j_gene: TRBJ2-7
d_gene: -
v_gene: TRBV10-3
CDR3aa: CAISSQRGEQYF
CDR3nt: TGTGCCATCAGTTCTCAGCGAGGCGAGCAGTACTTC

abundance: -
j_gene: TRBJ2-7
d_gene: TRBD1
v_gene: TRBV2
CDR3aa: CASGQTGTYEQYF
CDR3nt: TGTGCCAGCGGGCAGACAGGGACGTACGAGCAGTACTTC

abundance: -
j_gene: TRBJ2-3
d_gene: TRBD2
v_gene: TRBV11-2
CDR3aa: CASGSGDTDTQYF
CDR3nt: TGTGCCAGCGGTAGCGGGGACACAGATACGCAGTATTTT

abundance: -
j_gene: TRBJ1-6
d_gene: -
v_gene: TRBV30
CDR3aa: CAWSTHNSPLHF
CDR3nt: TGTGCCTGGAGTACACATAATTCACCCCTCCACTTT

abundance: -
j_gene: TRBJ2-7
d_gene: TRBD2
v_gene: TRBV29-1
CDR3aa: CSVEGLTPNEQYF
CDR3nt: TGCAGCGTTGAGGGACTAACCCCCAACGAGCAGTACTTC

abundance: -
j_gene: TRBJ1-1
d_gene: TRBD1
v_gene: TRBV7-9
CDR3aa: CASTIGQGRDWNTEAFF
CDR3nt: TGTGCCAGCACAATCGGACAGGGCAGGGATTGGAACACTGAAGCTTTCTTT

abundance: -
j_gene: TRBJ2-5
d_gene: -
v_gene: TRBV30
CDR3aa: CAWSVVVKETQYF
CDR3nt: TGTGCCTGGAGTGTCGTGGTGAAAGAGACCCAGTACTTC

abundance: -
j_gene: TRBJ2-5
d_gene: -
v_gene: TRBV5-1
CDR3aa: CASSPTGETQYF
CDR3nt: TGCGCCAGCAGCCCGACGGGGGAGACCCAGTACTTC

abundance: -
j_gene: TRBJ1-6
d_gene: -
v_gene: TRBV6-1
CDR3aa: CASSEIGNSPLHF
CDR3nt: TGTGCCAGCAGTGAAATAGGCAATTCACCCCTCCACTTT

abundance: -
j_gene: TRBJ1-3
d_gene: -
v_gene: TRBV29-1
CDR3aa: CSARLGNTIYF
CDR3nt: TGCAGCGCCCGACTTGGAAACACCATATATTTT

abundance: many
j_gene: TRBJ2-3
d_gene: -
v_gene: TRBV7-2
CDR3aa: CASSQGGRPDTQYF
CDR3nt: TGTGCCAGCAGCCAGGGGGGGAGGCCAGATACGCAGTATTTT

abundance: -
j_gene: TRBJ2-2
d_gene: TRBD1
v_gene: TRBV25-1
CDR3aa: CASTNAPGQGNTGELFF
CDR3nt: TGTGCCAGCACCAACGCTCCGGGACAGGGGAACACCGGGGAGCTGTTTTTT

abundance: -
j_gene: TRBJ1-1
d_gene: -
v_gene: TRBV29-1
CDR3aa: CSVRKRGDPRAFF
CDR3nt: TGCAGCGTTCGAAAAAGAGGGGACCCCAGAGCTTTCTTT

abundance: -
j_gene: TRBJ2-3
d_gene: TRBD2
v_gene: TRBV6-6
CDR3aa: CAVRRGGTDTQYF
CDR3nt: TGTGCAGTCCGGCGGGGGGGCACAGATACGCAGTATTTT

abundance: many
j_gene: TRBJ2-3
d_gene: -
v_gene: TRBV7-2
CDR3aa: CASSLDGPRRYF
CDR3nt: TGTGCCAGCAGCTTAGACGGACCGCGACGGTATTTT